The present T cell receptor beta chain was sequenced within a study of blood T cell repertoires in COVID-19. Across the whole study: Researchers got acute and convalescent COVID-19 samples from the United States, Italy and Spain. The cDNA or gDNA used as material had been derived from T cells, B-cell-depleted T cells, or PBMCs.

In the original analysis: Amplification of reference gene primers provided the estimated nucleated cell counts. This table comes from immunoSEQ multiplex PCR, and its TCRdb copy is limited to in-frame clones, with some not included. V and J calls and clone size are as listed in that table; D and trimming were resolved from the DNA. This table has 200,000 to 250,000 clones, approximately 81% appearing once. The CDR3 length is 14 residues. Germline V gives CDR1 MRHNA, CDR2 SNTAGT. The ends were cut back, 2 bases at V and 8 bases at J, with 10 bases in the middle. This receptor was identified in a man aged 25 to 40 with active or convalescent COVID-19. The chain links TRBV6-4 to TRBJ1-6; D ambiguous. Sample: peripheral blood. Here the CDR3 DNA reads TGTGCCAGCAGTGACGGGCAGTATTATTCACCCCTCCACTTT. Amino acid sequence: CASSDGQYYSPLHF.